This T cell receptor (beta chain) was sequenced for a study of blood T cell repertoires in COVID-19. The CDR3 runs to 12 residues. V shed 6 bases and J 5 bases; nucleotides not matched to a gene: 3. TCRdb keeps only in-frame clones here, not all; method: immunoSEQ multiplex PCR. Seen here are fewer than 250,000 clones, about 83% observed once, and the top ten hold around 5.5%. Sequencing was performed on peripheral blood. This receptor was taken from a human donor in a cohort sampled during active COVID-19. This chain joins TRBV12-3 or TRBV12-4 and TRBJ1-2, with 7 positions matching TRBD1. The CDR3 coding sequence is TGTGCCAGCAGCCAACAGGGGTATGGCTACACCTTC. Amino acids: CASSQQGYGYTF.